The 14 T cell receptor beta chains below come from one sample, sequenced in a study of OX40 agonist ivuxolimab in advanced cancers. Some clones are missing from TCRdb's copy, which holds only in-frame ones; the method was immunoSEQ multiplex PCR. In the table there are approximately 33,000 clones, 90% of which are singletons. Sequences were derived from CD4+ or CD8+ T cells sorted from blood, sampled in a trial of the OX40 agonist ivuxolimab. These receptors all come from an adult with an advanced solid tumor such as melanoma, head and neck, liver or kidney cancer.

This rearrangement joins TRBV19 to TRBJ2-3; TRBD1 agrees at 9 bases. The CDR3 sequence is 15 residues long. J lost 5 bases, V lost 5 bases, and 8 bases had no gene match. Germline assignment: CDR1 LNHDA and CDR2 SQIVND (reference sequence). The CDR3 region has the DNA TGTGCCAGTAGTCTAGGGACAGGGCCCCTAGATACGCAGTATTTT. Amino acids: CASSLGTGPLDTQYF.

The rearrangement joins TRBV6-6 to TRBJ1-1; D unclear. The CDR3 is made up of 14 amino acids. The V end was cut by 0 bases, the J end by 2 bases, with 7 bases between. Germline V CDR1 and CDR2: MNHNY, SVGAGI (reference sequence). CDR3 coding DNA: TGTGCCAGCAGTTACTCGAACAGAAACACTGAAGCTTTCTTT. Translation gives CASSYSNRNTEAFF.

The chain is built from TRBV6-5 and TRBJ1-2, with a possible D match to TRBD1 (5 bases). The CDR3 length is 13 residues. Germline V gene lookup returns CDR1 MNHEY and CDR2 SVGAGI. The V and J ends lost 2 bases and 3 bases respectively, with 7 bases between them. Written as DNA, the CDR3 is TGTGCCAGCAGTTACGGGGGAGACTATGGCTACACCTTC. Protein sequence: CASSYGGDYGYTF.

The chain has TRBV30 and TRBJ1-4; D might be TRBD1 (5 bases). With 0 bases removed from V and 7 bases from J, the gap between germline ends came to 12 bases. Germline V gene lookup returns CDR1 GTSNPN and CDR2 SVGIG (reference sequence). This CDR3 region has 14 residues. CDR3 in DNA: TGTGCCTGGAGTGTAGCTGGGGCTGGTGAAAAACTGTTTTTT. The encoded protein is CAWSVAGAGEKLFF.

The chain has TRBV7-9 and TRBJ1-1, with D perhaps matching TRBD1 (5 bases). The V gene's germline CDR1 is SEHNR and CDR2 FQNEAQ (reference sequence). Trimming removed 5 bases from V and 7 bases from J, with 17 bases in between. This CDR3 has 14 amino acids. For the CDR3, the DNA is TGTGCCAGCAGCCGAGATGGGGGATGGGTTGAAGCTTTCTTT. The encoded protein is CASSRDGGWVEAFF.

The CDR3 coding sequence is TGTGCCAGCAGCATTACAGGGGCCACAGATACGCAGTATTTT. It encodes CASSITGATDTQYF. This chain joins TRBV28 and TRBJ2-3, with TRBD1 matching 7 bases. With V trimmed by 6 bases and J by 2 bases, 5 bases remained unmatched. The germline gives CDR1 MDHEN, CDR2 SYDVKM. The CDR3 spans 14 residues.

The chain has TRBV30 and TRBJ1-1; D gene unclear. V gave up 5 bases and J gave up 4 bases, with 8 bases separating them. This CDR3 spans 11 amino acids. Per germline, CDR1 GTSNPN and CDR2 SVGIG (reference sequence). For the CDR3, the DNA is TGTGCCTGGGGAATGGGCACTGAAGCTTTCTTT. Encoded protein: CAWGMGTEAFF.

The J gene is TRBJ1-3, the V gene TRBV6-5; unclear D gene. The germline gives CDR1 MNHEY, CDR2 SVGAGI. Between the trimmed V and J ends, which lost 8 bases and 4 bases, there was a span of 9 bases. The CDR3 runs to 12 residues. This CDR3 is CASGPSGNTIYF. As DNA, the CDR3 is TGTGCCAGCGGACCGTCGGGAAACACCATATATTTT.

CDR3 DNA sequence: TGTGCCAGTAGTTACGGTTCTAGCGGGAGCGGGGAGCAGTTCTTC. Its translation is CASSYGSSGSGEQFF. The rearrangement joins TRBV19 to TRBJ2-1, with 10 nucleotides matching TRBD2. Germline V CDR1 and CDR2: LNHDA, SQIVND (reference sequence). The CDR3 consists of 15 residues. V dropped 5 bases and J dropped 10; count of bases not matched to a gene: 11.

The chain uses TRBV9 and TRBJ2-1; 7 bases align to TRBD1. Germline V gene sequence: CDR1 SGDLS, CDR2 YYNGEE. The CDR3 runs 18 residues. V gave up 2 bases and J gave up 3 bases; unmatched junction bases: 14. The CDR3 loop is CASSVGQTDRGNYNEQFF. CDR3 DNA sequence: TGTGCCAGCAGCGTGGGACAGACGGATCGGGGCAACTACAATGAGCAGTTCTTC.

V and J are TRBV7-9 and TRBJ2-7, with 7 bases lining up with TRBD1. V shed 7 bases and J 3 bases; nucleotides not matched to a gene: 9. The CDR3 covers 14 residues. Germline loops: CDR1 SEHNR, CDR2 FQNEAQ (reference sequence). The CDR3 spells CASNLGTEVYEQYF. As DNA, the CDR3 is TGTGCCAGCAACCTTGGGACAGAAGTCTACGAGCAGTACTTC.

The rearrangement uses TRBV19 and TRBJ1-1; D possibly corresponds to TRBD1 (6 bases). The germline CDR1 and CDR2 sequences are LNHDA and SQIVND (reference sequence). Between the trimmed V and J ends, which lost 6 bases and 10 bases, there was a span of 21 bases. The CDR3 extends over 14 amino acids. CDR3 DNA: TGTGCCAGTAGCCTCGGAACAGGGCAAATAGGAGCTTTCTTT. This codes for CASSLGTGQIGAFF.

The chain joins TRBV28 to TRBJ1-5; D is ambiguous. The V gene lost 3 bases and the J gene lost 2 bases, with 11 bases spanning the gap. This CDR3 has 15 amino acids. Germline V gene lookup returns CDR1 MDHEN and CDR2 SYDVKM. The CDR3 sequence: CASSLGSFGNQPQHF. In nucleotides, the CDR3 is TGTGCCAGCAGTTTGGGGTCTTTTGGCAATCAGCCCCAGCATTTT.

V and J are TRBV29-1 and TRBJ1-2; the D gene is possibly TRBD1 (5 bases). With 7 bases removed from V and 4 bases from J, the gap between germline ends came to 16 bases. The CDR3 is made up of 13 amino acids. In germline, CDR1 is SQVTM, CDR2 ANQGSEA. CDR3 sequence: CSALSGTSYGYTF. The CDR3, as DNA: TGCAGCGCCCTCTCCGGGACTAGCTATGGCTACACCTTC.